The 8 T cell receptor beta chains reported below all come from one sample, sequenced in a study of CD8 T cells in ankylosing spondylitis. In TCRdb, the 5' RACE reads were re-called with MiXCR into one record per CDR3 protein. Among 300,000 to 400,000 distinct CDR3 sequences listed, under 14% were seen once. The source material was blood, either unsorted or a sorted T cell fraction (not recorded which). All receptors come from a female donor with ankylosing spondylitis or in good health (not recorded which).

In this sample, this clonotype turned up many times. The genes are TRBV6-1 and TRBJ2-7; a weak D match, TRBD2 (5 bases). Germline values: CDR1 MNHNS, CDR2 SASEGT. The CDR3 has 15 residues. V shed 1 base and J shed 0 bases, with 10 bases lying between them. The CDR3 sequence is CASSEEAAGSYEQYF. CDR3 nucleotide sequence: TGTGCCAGCAGTGAAGAAGCGGCGGGCTCCTACGAGCAGTACTTC.

In this sample, this clonotype turned up many times. V usage is TRBV20-1 and J usage is TRBJ2-1; a weak D match, TRBD1 (6 bases). From germline, CDR1 is DFQATT and CDR2 SNEGSKA (reference sequence). CDR3 length equals 14 residues. Trimming took 5 bases from V and 1 from J, leaving 12 bases between them. The CDR3 coding sequence is TGCAGTGCTCGTCGGGGACAATCCTACAATGAGCAGTTCTTC. As protein: CSARRGQSYNEQFF.

This clonotype occurred many times. The J gene is TRBJ2-1, the V gene TRBV9; D is undetermined. The ends were cut back, 4 bases at V and 2 bases at J, with 13 bases in the middle. This CDR3 contains 15 residues. Germline V gene sequence: CDR1 SGDLS, CDR2 YYNGEE. The CDR3 reads CASSSRTGTYNEQFF. CDR3 sequence (DNA): TGTGCCAGCAGCTCTCGGACCGGTACCTACAATGAGCAGTTCTTC.

This chain links TRBV11-2 with TRBJ2-5; D is uncertain. This CDR3 contains 13 residues. The V end lost 7 bases, the J end lost 4 bases, and 13 bases lay between the germline ends. Per germline, CDR1 SGHAT and CDR2 FQNNGV. CDR3 in amino acids: CASTQEPPETQYF. The CDR3 coding sequence is TGTGCCAGCACTCAGGAACCCCCAGAGACCCAGTACTTC.

Ten or more counts support this clonotype. The chain has TRBV12-3 or TRBV12-4 and TRBJ1-6, with D possibly matching TRBD1 (5 bases). Trimming cost V 6 bases and J 6 bases, with 15 bases left between them. This CDR3 region has 15 residues. CDR3 bases: TGTGCCAGCAGCCGACAGACAGTGACTAATTCACCCCTCCACTTT. Encoded protein: CASSRQTVTNSPLHF.

A few counts support this clonotype. This chain uses TRBV10-2 with TRBJ2-6, with a weak D call TRBD2 (6 bases). Between the trimmed V and J ends, which lost 3 bases and 9 bases, there was a span of 12 bases. CDR3 size: 14 residues. Germline lookup yields CDR1 WSHSY and CDR2 SAAADI. The CDR3 reads CASSDGGVVNVLTF. CDR3 in DNA: TGCGCCAGCAGTGACGGGGGAGTTGTCAACGTCCTGACTTTC.

At least ten counts were recorded for this clonotype. The chain uses TRBV11-3 and TRBJ2-3; D uncertain. Trimming pared 0 bases from V and 6 bases from J, leaving 10 bases between. Germline CDR1 is SGHNT and CDR2 is YENEEA. The CDR3 contains 14 residues. Here the CDR3 reads CASSLDGVQDTQYF. In DNA form, the CDR3 reads TGTGCCAGCAGCTTAGATGGGGTGCAGGATACGCAGTATTTT.

This clonotype appeared many times. The J gene is TRBJ2-1, the V gene TRBV10-3; 9 bases match TRBD2. Losses at the gene ends were 11 bases for V and 2 bases for J; bases not matched to a gene: 4. There are 13 residues in the CDR3. Germline values: CDR1 ENHRY, CDR2 SYGVKD. The CDR3 region has the DNA TGTGCCTCTAGCGGGACCACCTACAATGAGCAGTTCTTC. It encodes CASSGTTYNEQFF.